The next 7 T cell receptor beta chains were all read from a single sample in a study of T-cell reconstitution after alpha-beta-depleted transplantation in children (dated by TCRdb to the mid-2010s). The library was generated by PCR. TCRdb records Illumina HiSeq 2500 as the sequencer. TCR library preparation used molecular barcoding, with unique molecular identifiers applied to normalize quantification of the TCRbeta repertoire. Using fastp at Q25 and MiXCR, TCRdb reprocessed the public reads and kept productive beta chains. All rows with the same CDR3 protein become a single entry with the most common DNA and genes. A total of hundreds of thousands of distinct CDR3 sequences appear in this sample, around 18% of them only once. The top ten hold about 3.1% of the sample. The sample in question was PBMCs from the stem cell graft donor, obtained from the stem cell graft. These receptor sequences come from a human donor who donated a stem cell graft to a child with acute lymphoblastic leukemia.

This clonotype was seen a handful of times. The chain couples TRBV12-3 or TRBV12-4 to TRBJ2-6; D is tentatively TRBD1 or TRBD2 (5 bases each). Trimming removed 4 bases at V and 0 bases at J, with 19 bases between. The CDR3 runs to 19 residues. This CDR3 reads CASSSLEGSPDSGANVLTF. CDR3 nucleotides: TGTGCCAGCAGTTCTCTTGAGGGGTCGCCCGACTCTGGGGCCAACGTCCTGACTTTC.

This clonotype appeared a single time. The chain combines TRBV7-6 with TRBJ1-1; a weak D match, TRBD1 (6 bases). Germline CDR1 and CDR2: SGHVS and FNYEAQ. The CDR3 covers 18 residues. Trimming stripped 0 bases from V and 4 bases from J, with 21 bases between. The CDR3 loop reads CASSLAGRTGSRGTEAFF. The CDR3 DNA is TGTGCCAGCAGCTTAGCTGGGCGAACAGGGTCTAGGGGCACTGAAGCTTTCTTT.

This clonotype was observed a handful of times. The chain carries TRBV29-1 and TRBJ2-7, with 11 bases that match TRBD2. CDR3 length: 14 amino acids. Looked up from germline, CDR1 is SQVTM and CDR2 is ANQGSEA. V lost 4 bases, J lost 2 bases, and 4 bases stayed unmatched. CDR3 sequence: CSVGLAGKPYEQYF. CDR3 nucleotides: TGCAGCGTTGGACTAGCGGGAAAACCCTACGAGCAGTACTTC.

The chain couples TRBV7-8 to TRBJ1-5; 10 positions agree with TRBD1. The V gene end was trimmed by 3 bases and the J gene end by 0 bases; junction bases not matched to a gene: 11. Germline V gene data show CDR1 as SGHVS and CDR2 as FQNEAQ. This CDR3 has 19 residues. CDR3 amino acids: CASSFYRDRGYHSNQPQHF. CDR3 DNA sequence: TGTGCCAGCAGCTTTTACCGGGACAGGGGCTATCATAGCAATCAGCCCCAGCATTTT.

The chain joins TRBV15 to TRBJ2-1; D is undetermined. Trimming shortened V by 3 bases and J by 5 bases, and 8 bases separated the two germline ends. CDR1 LNHNV and CDR2 YYDKDF come from the germline V gene (reference sequence). The CDR3 runs to 13 residues. Here the CDR3 reads CATSSRSNNEQFF. The CDR3 DNA reads as TGTGCCACCAGCAGCCGTAGCAACAATGAGCAGTTCTTC.

This clonotype has only a few counts. In nucleotides, the CDR3 is TGCGCCAGCAGCTTGGCCCAGGTCCACCCCAGCACCGGGGAGCTGTTTTTT. This encodes CASSLAQVHPSTGELFF. The rearrangement uses TRBV5-1 and TRBJ2-2; D is unclear. There are 17 residues in the CDR3. Per germline, CDR1 SGHRS and CDR2 YFSETQ. Trimming pared 0 bases from V and 4 bases from J, leaving 16 bases between.

The chain links TRBV20-1 to TRBJ2-1; tentative D call: TRBD2 (5 bases). The CDR3 is 16 residues long. V gave up 4 bases and J gave up 6 bases, with 22 bases separating them. In germline, CDR1 is DFQATT, CDR2 SNEGSKA (reference sequence). DNA for the CDR3: TGCAGTGCTACCAACCCAAACGGTGTCGCGGGCAATGAGCAGTTCTTC. As protein: CSATNPNGVAGNEQFF.